This T cell receptor beta chain appears in the sequencing data of a study of early T cells in non-severe SARS-CoV-2 infection (dated by TCRdb to the early 2020s). For the wider study: TCR sequencing used bulk RNA from unsorted whole blood, so alpha and beta chains could not be paired.

About this clonotype: The antigen it binds to is not known. No base qualities exist here, and no much larger clone lies one base off it.

The paper's findings and limits, for the study overall: VDJdb matching was skewed toward anti-spike CD8 responses and likely underestimated virus-specific expansions, missing private and CD4 specificities.

The library was built by means of 5' RACE. The run used a NextSeq 500. To correct for sequencing error and PCR bias, the TCR library protocol tagged individual cDNA molecules with unique molecular identifiers. Both TCR alpha and beta chains were sequenced, and tight co-correlation was observed between alpha and beta sequence abundances in each sample. In the original analysis: Decombinator V4 was used to annotate the V gene, J gene and CDR3 of the TCR sequences. TCRs were defined as expanded if a significant change between any two time points was detected under a Poisson model with p below 0.0001. TCR abundances were normalised to the total number of TCRs sequenced per sample and expressed as counts per million. TRAV1-2 paired with TRAJ12, TRAJ20 or TRAJ33 defined MAIT TCRs, while TRAV10 paired with TRAJ18 defined iNKT TCRs. VDJdb, accessed 1 November 2021, was searched for CMV, EBV and SARS-CoV-2 annotated TCRs, excluding TCRs annotated for multiple antigens. Starting from the raw public reads, TCRdb applied fastp trimming at Q25, assembled clones with MiXCR and retained in-frame beta chains. For every CDR3 protein sequence, its rows merge into one entry that carries the most common genes and DNA. The V and J calls follow TCRdb's processing rather than the paper's. This sample holds some 64,000 distinct CDR3 sequences; roughly a sixth were observed only once. The ten largest clones capture almost 9% of the sample.

Set within a cohort of healthcare workers in London, UK, this nested case-control study involved weekly PCR testing of nasopharyngeal swabs along with blood sampling. Healthcare workers were recruited during the week of the UK lockdown, between 23 and 31 March 2020, and followed weekly for up to 16 weeks. Measured from the cysteine to the phenylalanine, the CDR3 is 16 residues long. Of all the DNA, just the CDR3 is kept, 48 bases in frame from base 1. CDR1 and CDR2, looked up from the germline V gene (reference sequence), are DFQATT and SNEGSKA. V is pared back by 3 bases and J by 9 bases, with 21 bases lying between the germline termini.

The chain employs TRBV20-1 and TRBJ1-6; possibly the D gene is TRBD1, per 6 matching bases. The sequence came from an adult who was a healthcare worker with PCR-confirmed SARS-CoV-2 infection or an uninfected control (not recorded which). The source material was whole blood, sampled at baseline. The DNA sequence is as follows: TGCAGTGCTAGGGGGGCAGCCAAGCCCCCCGGTTCACCCCTCCACTTT. It encodes CSARGAAKPPGSPLHF.